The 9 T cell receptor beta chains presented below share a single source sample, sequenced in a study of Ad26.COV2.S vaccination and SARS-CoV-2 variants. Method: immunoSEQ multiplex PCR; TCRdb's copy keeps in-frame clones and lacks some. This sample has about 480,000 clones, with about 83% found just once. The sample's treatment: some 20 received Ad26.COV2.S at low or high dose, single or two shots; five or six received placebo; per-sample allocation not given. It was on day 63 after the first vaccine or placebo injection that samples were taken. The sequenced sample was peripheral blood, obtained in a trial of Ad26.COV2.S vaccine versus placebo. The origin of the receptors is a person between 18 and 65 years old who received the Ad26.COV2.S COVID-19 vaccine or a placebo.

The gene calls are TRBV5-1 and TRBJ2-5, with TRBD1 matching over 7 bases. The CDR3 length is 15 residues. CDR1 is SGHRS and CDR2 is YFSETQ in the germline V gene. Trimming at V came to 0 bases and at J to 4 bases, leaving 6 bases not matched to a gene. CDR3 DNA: TGCGCCAGCAGCTTGGAAGGGCAGGGGGTAGAGACCCAGTACTTC. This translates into CASSLEGQGVETQYF.

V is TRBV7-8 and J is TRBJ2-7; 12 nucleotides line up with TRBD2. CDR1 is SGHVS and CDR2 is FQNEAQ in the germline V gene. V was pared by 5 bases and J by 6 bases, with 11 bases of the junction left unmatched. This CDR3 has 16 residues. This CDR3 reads CASSQRGASGRVEQYF. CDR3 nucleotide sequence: TGTGCCAGCAGCCAACGGGGGGCTAGCGGGAGGGTCGAGCAGTACTTC.

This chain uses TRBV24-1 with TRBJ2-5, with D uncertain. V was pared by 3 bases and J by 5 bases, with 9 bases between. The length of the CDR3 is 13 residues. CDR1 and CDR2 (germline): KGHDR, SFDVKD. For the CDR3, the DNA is TGTGCCACCAGTGATCCGGGTAGGGAGACCCAGTACTTC. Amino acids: CATSDPGRETQYF.

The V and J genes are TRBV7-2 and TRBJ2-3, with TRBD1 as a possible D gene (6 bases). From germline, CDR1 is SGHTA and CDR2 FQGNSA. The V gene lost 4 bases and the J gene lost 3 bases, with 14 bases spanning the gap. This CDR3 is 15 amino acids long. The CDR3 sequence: CASSSQGRETDTQYF. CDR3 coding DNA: TGTGCCAGCAGCTCACAGGGAAGGGAGACAGATACGCAGTATTTT.

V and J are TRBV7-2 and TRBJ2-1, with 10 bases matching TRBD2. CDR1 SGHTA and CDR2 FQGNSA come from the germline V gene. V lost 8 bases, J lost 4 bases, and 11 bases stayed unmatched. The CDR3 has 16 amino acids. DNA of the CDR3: TGTGCCAGCGGTAGAGCGGGAGGGCCGGGGTACAATGAGCAGTTCTTC. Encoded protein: CASGRAGGPGYNEQFF.

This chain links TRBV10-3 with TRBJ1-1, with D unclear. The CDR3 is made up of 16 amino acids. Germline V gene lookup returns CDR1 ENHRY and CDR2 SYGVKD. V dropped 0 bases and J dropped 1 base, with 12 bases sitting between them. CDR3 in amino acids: CAISESISRRNTEAFF. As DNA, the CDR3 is TGTGCCATCAGTGAGTCGATTTCCCGGAGGAACACTGAAGCTTTCTTT.

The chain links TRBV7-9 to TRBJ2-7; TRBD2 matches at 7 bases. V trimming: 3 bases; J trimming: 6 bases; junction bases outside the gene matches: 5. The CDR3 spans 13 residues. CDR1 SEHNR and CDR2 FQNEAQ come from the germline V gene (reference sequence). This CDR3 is CASSFGWGGEQYF. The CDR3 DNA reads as TGTGCCAGCAGCTTTGGTTGGGGGGGCGAGCAGTACTTC.

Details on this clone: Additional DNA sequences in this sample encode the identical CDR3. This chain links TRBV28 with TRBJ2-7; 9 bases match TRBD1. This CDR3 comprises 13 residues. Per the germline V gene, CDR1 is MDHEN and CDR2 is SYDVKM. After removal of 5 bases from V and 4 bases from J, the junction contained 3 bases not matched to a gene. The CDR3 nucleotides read TGTGCCAGCAGTAGGGGACAGGGATACGAGCAGTACTTC. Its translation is CASSRGQGYEQYF. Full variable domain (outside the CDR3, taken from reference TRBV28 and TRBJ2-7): DVKVTQSSRYLVKRTGEKVFLECVQDMDHENMFWYRQDPGLGLRLIYFSYDVKMKEKGDIPEGYSVSREKKERFSLILESASTNQTSMYLCASSRGQGYEQYFGPGTRLTVT.

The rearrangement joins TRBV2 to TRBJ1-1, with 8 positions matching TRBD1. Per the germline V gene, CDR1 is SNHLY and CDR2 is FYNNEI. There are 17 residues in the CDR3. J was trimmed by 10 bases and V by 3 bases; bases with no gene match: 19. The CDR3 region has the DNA TGTGCCAGCAGTGACGTCTTCACCACTGGACAGGGCTCGCGAGCTTTCTTT. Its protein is CASSDVFTTGQGSRAFF.